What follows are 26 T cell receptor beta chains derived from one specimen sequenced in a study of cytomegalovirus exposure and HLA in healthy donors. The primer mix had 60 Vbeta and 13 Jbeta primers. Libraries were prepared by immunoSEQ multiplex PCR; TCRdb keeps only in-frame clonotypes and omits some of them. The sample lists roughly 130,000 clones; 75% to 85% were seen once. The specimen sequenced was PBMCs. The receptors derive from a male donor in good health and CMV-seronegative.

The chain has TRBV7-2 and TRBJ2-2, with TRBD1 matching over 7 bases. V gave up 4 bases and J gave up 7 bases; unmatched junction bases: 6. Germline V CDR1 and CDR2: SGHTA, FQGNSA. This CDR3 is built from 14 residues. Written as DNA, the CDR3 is TGTGCCAGCAGCTACAGGGGTAGAAGCGGGGAGCTGTTTTTT. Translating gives CASSYRGRSGELFF.

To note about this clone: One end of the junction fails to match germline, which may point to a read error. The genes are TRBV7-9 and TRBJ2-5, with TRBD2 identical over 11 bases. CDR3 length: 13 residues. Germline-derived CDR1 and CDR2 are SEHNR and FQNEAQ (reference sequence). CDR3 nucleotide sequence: TGTTCCAGCAGCGTGGGACTAGCGGTTTCCCAGTACTTC. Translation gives CSSSVGLAVSQYF.

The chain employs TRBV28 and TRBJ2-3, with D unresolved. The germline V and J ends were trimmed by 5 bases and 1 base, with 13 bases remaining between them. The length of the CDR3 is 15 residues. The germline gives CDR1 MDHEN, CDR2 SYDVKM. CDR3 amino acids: CASSKLTSGTDTQYF. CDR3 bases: TGTGCCAGCAGTAAACTAACTTCCGGCACAGATACGCAGTATTTT.

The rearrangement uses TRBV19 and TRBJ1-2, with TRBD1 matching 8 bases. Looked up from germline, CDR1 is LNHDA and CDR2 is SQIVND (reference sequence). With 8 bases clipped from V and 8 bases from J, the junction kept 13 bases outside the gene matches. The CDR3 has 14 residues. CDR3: CASVFLNRGGGYTF. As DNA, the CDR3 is TGTGCCAGTGTCTTTTTGAACAGGGGGGGCGGCTACACCTTC.

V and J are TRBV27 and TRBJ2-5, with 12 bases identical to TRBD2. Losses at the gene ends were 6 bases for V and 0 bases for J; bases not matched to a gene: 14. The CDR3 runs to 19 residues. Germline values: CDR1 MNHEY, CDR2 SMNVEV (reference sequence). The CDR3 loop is CASRTVGLAGFSNQETQYF. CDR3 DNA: TGTGCCAGCAGAACGGTGGGACTAGCGGGTTTTTCGAACCAAGAGACCCAGTACTTC.

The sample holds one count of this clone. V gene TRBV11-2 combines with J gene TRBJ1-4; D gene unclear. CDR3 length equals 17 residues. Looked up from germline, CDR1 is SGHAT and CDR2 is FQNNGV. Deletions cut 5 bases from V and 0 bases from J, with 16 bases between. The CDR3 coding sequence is TGTGCCAGCAGCGGATACCTCGCGGCAACAACTAATGAAAAACTGTTTTTT. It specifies CASSGYLAATTNEKLFF.

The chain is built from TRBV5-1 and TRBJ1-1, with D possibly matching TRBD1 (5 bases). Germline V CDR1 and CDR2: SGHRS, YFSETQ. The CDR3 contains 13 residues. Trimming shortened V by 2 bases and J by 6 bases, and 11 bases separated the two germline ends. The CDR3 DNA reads TGCGCCAGCAGCTTCAGGGTTGGGGCTGAAGCTTTCTTT. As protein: CASSFRVGAEAFF.

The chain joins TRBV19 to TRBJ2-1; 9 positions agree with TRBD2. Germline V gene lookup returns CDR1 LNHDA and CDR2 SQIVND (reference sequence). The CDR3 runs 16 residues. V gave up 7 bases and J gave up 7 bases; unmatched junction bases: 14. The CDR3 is CASTPFAGGGQNEQFF. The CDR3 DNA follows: TGTGCCAGTACGCCCTTCGCGGGGGGGGGTCAGAATGAGCAGTTCTTC.

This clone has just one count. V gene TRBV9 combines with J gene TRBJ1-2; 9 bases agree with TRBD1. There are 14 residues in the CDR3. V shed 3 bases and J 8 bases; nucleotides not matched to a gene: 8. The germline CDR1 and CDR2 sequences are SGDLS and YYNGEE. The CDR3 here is CASSAGQGQGGYTF. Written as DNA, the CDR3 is TGTGCCAGCAGCGCGGGACAGGGTCAGGGCGGCTACACCTTC. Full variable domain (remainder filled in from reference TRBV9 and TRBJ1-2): DSGVTQTPKHLITATGQRVTLRCSPRSGDLSVYWYQQSLDQGLQFLIQYYNGEERAKGNILERFSAQQFPDLHSELNLSSLELGDSALYFCASSAGQGQGGYTFGSGTRLTVV.

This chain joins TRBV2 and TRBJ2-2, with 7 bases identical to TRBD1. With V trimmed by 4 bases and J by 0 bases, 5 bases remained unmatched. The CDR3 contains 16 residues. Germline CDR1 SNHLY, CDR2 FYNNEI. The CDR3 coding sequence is TGTGCCAGCAGTGTACCGCAGGGGGCGAACACCGGGGAGCTGTTTTTT. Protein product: CASSVPQGANTGELFF. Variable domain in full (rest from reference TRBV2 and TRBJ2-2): EPEVTQTPSHQVTQMGQEVILRCVPISNHLYFYWYRQILGQKVEFLVSFYNNEISEKSEIFDDQFSVERPDGSNFTLKIRSTKLEDSAMYFCASSVPQGANTGELFFGEGSRLTVL.

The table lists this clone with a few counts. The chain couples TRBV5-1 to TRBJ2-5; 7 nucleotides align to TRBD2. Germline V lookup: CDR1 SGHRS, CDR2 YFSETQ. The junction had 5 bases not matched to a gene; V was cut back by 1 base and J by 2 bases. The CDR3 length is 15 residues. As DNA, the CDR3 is TGCGCCAGCAGCTTGCAGGGAGGGTGGCAAGAGACCCAGTACTTC. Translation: CASSLQGGWQETQYF.

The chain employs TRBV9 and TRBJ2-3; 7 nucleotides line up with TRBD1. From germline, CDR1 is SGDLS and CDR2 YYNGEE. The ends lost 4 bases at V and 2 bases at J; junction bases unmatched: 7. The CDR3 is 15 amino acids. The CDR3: CASSLGRGFTDTQYF. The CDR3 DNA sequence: TGTGCCAGCAGCTTAGGCAGGGGGTTCACAGATACGCAGTATTTT.

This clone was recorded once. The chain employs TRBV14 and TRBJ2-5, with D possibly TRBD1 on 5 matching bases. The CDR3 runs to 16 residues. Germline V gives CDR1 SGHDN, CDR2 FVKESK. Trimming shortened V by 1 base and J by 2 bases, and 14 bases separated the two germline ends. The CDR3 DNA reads TGTGCCAGCAGCCAAGGAAGCCCAGGGTGGCAAGAGACCCAGTACTTC. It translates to CASSQGSPGWQETQYF.

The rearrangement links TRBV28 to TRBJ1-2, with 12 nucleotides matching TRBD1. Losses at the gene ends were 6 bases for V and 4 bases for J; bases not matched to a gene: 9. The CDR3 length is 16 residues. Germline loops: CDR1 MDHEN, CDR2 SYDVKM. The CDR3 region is CASSRRGTGGGYGYTF. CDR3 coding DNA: TGTGCCAGCAGCCGGCGTGGGACAGGGGGCGGCTATGGCTACACCTTC.

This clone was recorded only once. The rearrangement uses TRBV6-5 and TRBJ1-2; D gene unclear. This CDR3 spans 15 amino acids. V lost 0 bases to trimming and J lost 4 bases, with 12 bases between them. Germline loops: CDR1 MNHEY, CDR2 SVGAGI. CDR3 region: CASSYSSVWSYGYTF. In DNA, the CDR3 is TGTGCCAGCAGTTACTCCTCAGTATGGAGCTATGGCTACACCTTC.

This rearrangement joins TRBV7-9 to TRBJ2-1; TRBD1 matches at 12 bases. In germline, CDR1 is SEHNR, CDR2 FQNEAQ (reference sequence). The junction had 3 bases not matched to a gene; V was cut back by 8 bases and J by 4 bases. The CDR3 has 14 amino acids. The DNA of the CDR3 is TGTGCCAGCGAGGGACAGGGGGCATACAATGAGCAGTTCTTC. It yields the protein CASEGQGAYNEQFF.

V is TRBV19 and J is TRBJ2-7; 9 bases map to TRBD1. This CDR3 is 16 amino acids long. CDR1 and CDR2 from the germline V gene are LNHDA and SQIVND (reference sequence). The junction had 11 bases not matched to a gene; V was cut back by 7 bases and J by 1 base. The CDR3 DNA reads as TGTGCCAGTACCCCTACAACCGGGACAGGGTCCTACGAGCAGTACTTC. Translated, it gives CASTPTTGTGSYEQYF.

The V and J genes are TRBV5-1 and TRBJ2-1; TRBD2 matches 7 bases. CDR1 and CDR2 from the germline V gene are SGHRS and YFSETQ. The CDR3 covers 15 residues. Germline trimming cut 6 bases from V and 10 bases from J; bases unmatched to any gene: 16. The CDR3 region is CASNLGEGVFGEQFF. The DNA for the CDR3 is TGCGCCAGCAACCTGGGGGAGGGCGTGTTCGGGGAGCAGTTCTTC.

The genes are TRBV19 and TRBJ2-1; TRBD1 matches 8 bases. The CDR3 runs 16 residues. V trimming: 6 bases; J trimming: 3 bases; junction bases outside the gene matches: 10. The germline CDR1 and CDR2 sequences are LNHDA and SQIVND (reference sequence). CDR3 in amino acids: CASRRTGKWNYNEQFF. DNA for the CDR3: TGTGCCAGTAGGAGGACAGGGAAGTGGAACTACAATGAGCAGTTCTTC.

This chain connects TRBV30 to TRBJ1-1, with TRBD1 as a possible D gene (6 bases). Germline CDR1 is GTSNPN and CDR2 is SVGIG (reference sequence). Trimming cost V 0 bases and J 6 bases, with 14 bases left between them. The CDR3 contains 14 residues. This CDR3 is CAWSVLGAVSEAFF. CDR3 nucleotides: TGTGCCTGGAGTGTTCTGGGGGCGGTATCTGAAGCTTTCTTT.

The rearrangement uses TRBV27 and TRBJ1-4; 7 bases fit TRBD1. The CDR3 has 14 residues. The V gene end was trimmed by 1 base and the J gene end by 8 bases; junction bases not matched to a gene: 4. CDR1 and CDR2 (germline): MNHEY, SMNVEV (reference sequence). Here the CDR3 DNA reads TGTGCCAGCAGTTTATACAGGGGAGGCGAAAAACTGTTTTTT. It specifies CASSLYRGGEKLFF.

In DNA, the CDR3 is TGTGCCAGCAGCATCCGTCGGGCGGGCGGGGCCAACGTCCTGACTTTC. Its translation: CASSIRRAGGANVLTF. The J gene is TRBJ2-6, the V gene TRBV5-6; a weak D match, TRBD2 (5 bases). This CDR3 region has 16 residues. Trimming took 4 bases from V and 4 from J, leaving 15 bases between them. Germline assignment: CDR1 SGHDT and CDR2 YYEEEE.

The CDR3 coding sequence is TGCGCCAGCAGTGTGGACTCTGTTACCGCTGAAGCTTTCTTT. This translates into CASSVDSVTAEAFF. The chain employs TRBV10-1 and TRBJ1-1; D call uncertain. This CDR3 has 14 residues. With 4 bases removed from V and 6 bases from J, the gap between germline ends came to 15 bases. Per the germline V gene, CDR1 is WNHNN and CDR2 is SYGVQD (reference sequence).

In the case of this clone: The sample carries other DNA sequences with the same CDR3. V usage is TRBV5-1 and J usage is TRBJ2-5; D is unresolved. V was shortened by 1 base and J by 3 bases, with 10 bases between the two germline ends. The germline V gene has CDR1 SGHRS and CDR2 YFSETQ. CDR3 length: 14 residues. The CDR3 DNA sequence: TGCGCCAGCAGCTTGTCCGCCGGTGAAGAGACCCAGTACTTC. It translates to CASSLSAGEETQYF.

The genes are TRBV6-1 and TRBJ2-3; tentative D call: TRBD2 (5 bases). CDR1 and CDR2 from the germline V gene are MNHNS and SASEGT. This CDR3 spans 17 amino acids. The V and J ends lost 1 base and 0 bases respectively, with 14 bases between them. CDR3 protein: CASSEDQAGGSTDTQYF. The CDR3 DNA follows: TGTGCCAGCAGTGAAGACCAGGCCGGCGGGAGCACAGATACGCAGTATTTT.

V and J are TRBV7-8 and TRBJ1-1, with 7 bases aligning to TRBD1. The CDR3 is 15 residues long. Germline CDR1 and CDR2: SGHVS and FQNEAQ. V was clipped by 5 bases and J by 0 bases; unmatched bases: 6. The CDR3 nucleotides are TGTGCCAGCAGCGCCCAACAGGGGATGAACACTGAAGCTTTCTTT. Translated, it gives CASSAQQGMNTEAFF.